Below are 28 T cell receptor beta chains sequenced from a single sample in a study of T cells in Graves' hyperthyroidism and ophthalmopathy (dated by TCRdb to the late 2010s). Library method: multiplex PCR. For sequencing, an Illumina HiSeq 2000 was employed. TCR beta CDR3 regions were amplified from RNA transcripts. The TCR CDR3 was subjected to a first round of RT-PCR using the HTBI primer set and the Qiagen OneStep RT-PCR kit. TCRdb redid the processing of the public reads, applying fastp at Q25 and MiXCR, and retained in-frame beta chains. Each entry is one CDR3 protein sequence, shown with its most common DNA and genes. Counted in this sample were more than 300,000 distinct CDR3 sequences; about 14% of them appeared once. 15% to 20% of the sample goes to the ten largest clones. The specimen was blood. All receptors come from a woman between 25 and 40 years old with Graves' ophthalmopathy.

In this sample, this clonotype turned up many times. The chain uses TRBV13 and TRBJ1-2, with 9 bases identical to TRBD1. Germline CDR1 reads PRHDT; CDR2 reads FYEKMQ (reference sequence). V was clipped by 5 bases and J by 5 bases; unmatched bases: 6. The CDR3 has 14 residues. CDR3 DNA sequence: TGTGCCAGCAGCGGACAGGGGTTAGGATATGGCTACACCTTC. Its translation: CASSGQGLGYGYTF.

The V and J genes are TRBV11-2 and TRBJ2-2, with 10 bases identical to TRBD1. The J segment lost 1 base and the V segment lost 4 bases, leaving 15 bases of the junction unmatched. Germline V lookup: CDR1 SGHAT, CDR2 FQNNGV. This CDR3 spans 20 amino acids. The CDR3 here is CASSSRGDRGRRLNTGELFF. The CDR3 DNA follows: TGTGCCAGCAGCTCCCGCGGGGACAGGGGACGCAGATTGAACACCGGGGAGCTGTTTTTT.

With regard to this clonotype: At one end the junction does not follow the germline gene, possibly because of a read error. This rearrangement joins TRBV19 to TRBJ1-4; 8 bases are a match to TRBD1. The CDR3 has 16 residues. Germline V lookup: CDR1 LNHDA, CDR2 SQIVND (reference sequence). CDR3 nucleotide sequence: TGTTCCAGTAGTATAGCAGGGGGCCTGCCCACGGAAAAACTGTTTTTT. Translated, it gives CSSSIAGGLPTEKLFF.

CDR3 nucleotide sequence: TGTGCCAGCAGTTTTTTCGTTGCAGGGGGAAAGACCCAGTACTTC. Residues: CASSFFVAGGKTQYF. The chain recombines TRBV12-3 or TRBV12-4 with TRBJ2-5, with 7 positions matching TRBD1. V dropped 3 bases and J dropped 6; count of bases not matched to a gene: 10. The CDR3 runs 15 residues.

This clonotype was counted ten times or more. The V call is TRBV27, the J call TRBJ1-2, with D maybe TRBD1 (6 bases). The V end was cut by 5 bases, the J end by 8 bases, with 21 bases between. The germline V gene has CDR1 MNHEY and CDR2 SMNVEV (reference sequence). The CDR3 sequence is 15 residues long. This CDR3 is CASSHAPGGQGGYTF. The DNA for the CDR3 is TGTGCCAGCAGTCATGCTCCGGGGGGGCAGGGGGGCTACACCTTC.

The chain uses TRBV6-1 and TRBJ1-3; maybe TRBD1 (5 bases). CDR3 size: 15 residues. Germline V gives CDR1 MNHNS, CDR2 SASEGT. The V and J ends lost 5 bases and 2 bases respectively, with 13 bases between them. The CDR3 region is CASSWRGYPGNTIYF. The CDR3 nucleotides read TGTGCCAGCAGTTGGCGGGGGTACCCTGGAAACACCATATATTTT.

This clonotype was found many times. CDR3 bases: TGTGCCAGCAGCATGGGGACGGCGGTAAGGATAGAGCAGTACTTC. This translates into CASSMGTAVRIEQYF. The chain links TRBV5-8 to TRBJ2-7; D assignment may be TRBD1 or TRBD2 (5 bases each). Trimming cost V 4 bases and J 7 bases, with 21 bases left between them. The CDR3 contains 15 residues. Germline CDR1 is SGHTS and CDR2 is YDEGEE.

This clonotype was counted ten times or more. V gene TRBV20-1 combines with J gene TRBJ2-7; maybe TRBD2 (5 bases). Germline V gene lookup returns CDR1 DFQATT and CDR2 SNEGSKA (reference sequence). V was pared by 3 bases and J by 4 bases, with 16 bases between. This CDR3 region has 14 residues. CDR3 sequence reads: CSASAEPRGYEQYF. The DNA for the CDR3 is TGCAGTGCTAGTGCAGAACCTCGGGGTTACGAGCAGTACTTC.

This clonotype was recorded many times. The genes are TRBV30 and TRBJ2-1; 7 nucleotides match TRBD2. Trimming cost V 1 base and J 4 bases; bases outside gene matches: 1. The CDR3 loop spans 13 amino acids. CDR1 GTSNPN and CDR2 SVGIG come from the germline V gene (reference sequence). The CDR3 region has the DNA TGTGCCTGGAGTGGGGGGGGATACAATGAGCAGTTCTTC. Amino acids: CAWSGGGYNEQFF.

This clonotype came up many times. For the CDR3, the DNA is TGTGCCACCAGCCCAACCGGGAGTCTTAACACTGAAGCTTTCTTT. Protein sequence: CATSPTGSLNTEAFF. The chain has TRBV15 and TRBJ1-1; unclear D gene. V was trimmed by 5 bases and J by 2 bases, leaving 15 bases between them. The CDR3 length is 15 residues. CDR1 LNHNV and CDR2 YYDKDF come from the germline V gene (reference sequence).

In this sample, this clonotype turned up many times. The rearrangement links TRBV2 to TRBJ1-6; TRBD1 matches at 9 bases. The CDR3 contains 14 residues. Germline lookup yields CDR1 SNHLY and CDR2 FYNNEI. Losses at the gene ends were 4 bases for V and 7 bases for J; bases not matched to a gene: 2. CDR3 residues: CASSVGQGNSPLHF. The CDR3 bases are TGTGCCAGCAGTGTGGGACAGGGAAATTCACCCCTCCACTTT.

This chain joins TRBV29-1 and TRBJ1-1, with D uncertain. Germline CDR1 is SQVTM and CDR2 is ANQGSEA. The V and J ends lost 4 bases and 6 bases respectively, with 9 bases between them. This CDR3 is 11 amino acids long. The CDR3 is CSVVGSSEAFF. The CDR3 DNA follows: TGCAGCGTTGTCGGCAGCTCTGAAGCTTTCTTT.

Comments on this clonotype: A junction end diverges from the germline sequence, so it may reflect a read error. This chain joins TRBV7-7 and TRBJ1-3; D gene unclear. There are 17 residues in the CDR3. The germline V gene encodes CDR1 SSHAT and CDR2 FNYEAQ (reference sequence). The CDR3 DNA sequence: TGTGCTAGCAGATCTACCCGTCTCACTTTCGGGGGAAACACCATATATTTT. Translating gives CASRSTRLTFGGNTIYF.

This clonotype came up many times. The chain recombines TRBV7-9 with TRBJ1-5; D perhaps matches TRBD1 (6 bases). Germline CDR1 and CDR2: SEHNR and FQNEAQ (reference sequence). The CDR3 runs 17 residues. Deletions cut 5 bases from V and 3 bases from J, with 20 bases between. CDR3: CASSTTDGGANNQPQHF. Here the CDR3 DNA reads TGTGCCAGCAGCACGACCGACGGGGGGGCAAACAATCAGCCCCAGCATTTT.

This chain joins TRBV5-1 and TRBJ1-1; D is ambiguous. The V and J ends lost 4 bases and 1 base respectively, with 11 bases between them. Germline CDR1 SGHRS, CDR2 YFSETQ. This CDR3 has 14 amino acids. CDR3 sequence (DNA): TGCGCCAGCAGCCTCCTAACCTCGAACACTGAAGCTTTCTTT. Translation: CASSLLTSNTEAFF.

Comments on this clonotype: Germline is not matched at one junction end, which may reflect a read error. V gene TRBV5-1 combines with J gene TRBJ2-5, with 10 bases matching TRBD2. The CDR3 consists of 15 residues. Looked up from germline, CDR1 is SGHRS and CDR2 is YFSETQ. The CDR3 sequence: CASSQRGGYQETQYF. As DNA, the CDR3 is TGTGCCAGCAGCCAGCGGGGGGGGTACCAAGAGACCCAGTACTTC.

This clonotype was seen ten or more times. The rearrangement links TRBV5-1 to TRBJ2-2; 12 nucleotides line up with TRBD1. The junction had 9 bases not matched to a gene; V was cut back by 6 bases and J by 6 bases. Germline V lookup: CDR1 SGHRS, CDR2 YFSETQ. The length of the CDR3 is 16 residues. The CDR3 DNA reads as TGCGCCAGCACACACACGGGACAGGGGGCCCCCGGGGAGCTGTTTTTT. Amino acids: CASTHTGQGAPGELFF.

This chain connects TRBV7-3 to TRBJ1-5; D may be TRBD1 (5 bases). CDR3 length: 15 residues. V lost 2 bases and J 4 bases, leaving 12 bases between the germline ends. Germline assignment: CDR1 SGHTA and CDR2 FQGTGA. The CDR3 nucleotides are TGTGCCAGCAGCTTATGGGACTTGGTTAATCAGCCCCAGCATTTT. It specifies CASSLWDLVNQPQHF.

The chain is built from TRBV20-1 and TRBJ2-1, with 12 nucleotides matching TRBD2. The CDR3 runs 17 residues. V was clipped by 4 bases and J by 1 base; unmatched bases: 8. The germline V gene encodes CDR1 DFQATT and CDR2 SNEGSKA (reference sequence). CDR3 bases: TGCAGTGCTACGCCGACTAGCGGGGGTAGTTCCTACAATGAGCAGTTCTTC. Encoded protein: CSATPTSGGSSYNEQFF.

The V call is TRBV5-1, the J call TRBJ2-5, with D maybe TRBD1 (5 bases). V lost 6 bases to trimming and J lost 5 bases, with 17 bases between them. This CDR3 region has 14 residues. Germline V gene lookup returns CDR1 SGHRS and CDR2 YFSETQ. The CDR3 here is CASNRATAAETQYF. In nucleotides, the CDR3 is TGCGCCAGCAACCGCGCGACAGCCGCGGAGACCCAGTACTTC.

V is TRBV11-2 and J is TRBJ2-2; possibly TRBD1 for D (6 bases). Per germline, CDR1 SGHAT and CDR2 FQNNGV. Trimming took off 5 bases at V and 5 bases at J, with 15 bases between the two ends. CDR3 length equals 15 residues. CDR3 protein: CASSQERTATGELFF. CDR3 sequence (DNA): TGTGCCAGCAGCCAAGAAAGGACAGCAACCGGGGAGCTGTTTTTT.

This clonotype was found many times. The rearrangement uses TRBV5-1 and TRBJ2-7, with D tentatively TRBD2 (6 bases). V gave up 4 bases and J gave up 6 bases, with 20 bases separating them. The CDR3 is made up of 15 amino acids. Germline V gene sequence: CDR1 SGHRS, CDR2 YFSETQ. CDR3 protein: CASSPPGVKLGEQYF. The CDR3 DNA reads TGCGCCAGCAGCCCCCCGGGAGTGAAACTGGGCGAGCAGTACTTC.

This clonotype has a count of ten or more. The J gene is TRBJ2-7, the V gene TRBV7-2; D is undetermined. The CDR3 extends over 15 amino acids. Between the trimmed V and J ends, which lost 1 base and 2 bases, there was a span of 12 bases. Germline values: CDR1 SGHTA, CDR2 FQGNSA. CDR3 sequence reads: CASSLVGNGAYEQYF. The CDR3 region has the DNA TGTGCCAGCAGCTTAGTGGGCAATGGAGCCTACGAGCAGTACTTC. Based on the CDR3 plus reference TRBV7-2 and TRBJ2-7, the full variable domain is GAGVSQSPSNKVTEKGKDVELRCDPISGHTALYWYRQSLGQGLEFLIYFQGNSAPDKSGLPSDRFSAERTGGSVSTLTIQRTQQEDSAVYLCASSLVGNGAYEQYFGPGTRLTVT.

Many counts were recorded for this clonotype. The CDR3 region is CASSPPAGYNEQFF. DNA for the CDR3: TGTGCCAGCTCACCACCCGCAGGATACAATGAGCAGTTCTTC. V usage is TRBV18 and J usage is TRBJ2-1, with no clear D. The CDR3 is made up of 14 amino acids. V was cut by 0 bases and J by 4 bases, with 7 bases left in between. Looked up from germline, CDR1 is KGHSH and CDR2 is LQKENI.

The table lists this clonotype with many counts. The V and J genes are TRBV3-1 and TRBJ1-1, with D unresolved. The length of the CDR3 is 13 residues. The V gene's germline CDR1 is LGHDT and CDR2 YNNKEL (reference sequence). V gave up 4 bases and J gave up 3 bases, with 9 bases separating them. Here the CDR3 DNA reads TGTGCCAGCAGCCTTTGGGAGTACACTGAAGCTTTCTTT. Protein sequence: CASSLWEYTEAFF.

This clonotype was observed a handful of times. CDR3 nucleotide sequence: TGTGCCAGTAGTATAGGTCAGGTGGACTACGAGCAGTACTTC. Its translation: CASSIGQVDYEQYF. The chain combines TRBV19 with TRBJ2-7; unclear D gene. Germline V gene data show CDR1 as LNHDA and CDR2 as SQIVND (reference sequence). The V and J ends lost 1 base and 3 bases respectively, with 10 bases between them. This CDR3 region has 14 residues.

The CDR3 DNA is TGTGCCAGCAGAGCGGGAGTGAATGAGCAGTTCTTC. Its translation is CASRAGVNEQFF. The gene calls are TRBV28 and TRBJ2-1; 8 positions match TRBD2. CDR1 and CDR2 (germline): MDHEN, SYDVKM. V lost 6 bases to trimming and J lost 7 bases; unmatched junction nucleotides: 2. This CDR3 comprises 12 residues.

This clonotype has just a few counts. The rearrangement links TRBV7-8 to TRBJ2-3, with a possible D match to TRBD2 (7 bases). Trimming cost V 0 bases and J 4 bases, with 11 bases left between them. In germline, CDR1 is SGHVS, CDR2 FQNEAQ. The CDR3 runs 15 residues. The CDR3, as DNA: TGTGCCAGCAGCTTAGCGGGGGGGCGTCCAGATACGCAGTATTTT. It translates to CASSLAGGRPDTQYF.